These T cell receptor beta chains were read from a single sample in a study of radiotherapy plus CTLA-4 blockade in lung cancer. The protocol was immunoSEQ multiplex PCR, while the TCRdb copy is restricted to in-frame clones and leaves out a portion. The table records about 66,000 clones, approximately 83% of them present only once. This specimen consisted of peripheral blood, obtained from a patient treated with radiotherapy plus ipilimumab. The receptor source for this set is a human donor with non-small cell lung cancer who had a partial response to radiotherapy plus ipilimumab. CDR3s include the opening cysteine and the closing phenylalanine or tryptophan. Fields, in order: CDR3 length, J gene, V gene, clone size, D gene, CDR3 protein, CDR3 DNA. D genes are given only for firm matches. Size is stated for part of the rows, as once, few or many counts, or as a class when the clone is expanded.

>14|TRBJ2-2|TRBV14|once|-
CASSRALNTGELFF
TGTGCCAGCAGCCGGGCCCTGAACACCGGGGAGCTGTTTTTT
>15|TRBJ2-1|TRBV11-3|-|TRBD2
CASSATLAGVNEQFF
TGTGCCAGCAGCGCTACCTTAGCGGGAGTCAATGAGCAGTTCTTC
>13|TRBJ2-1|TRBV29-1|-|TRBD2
CSETSGSPNEQFF
TGCAGCGAGACTAGCGGGAGCCCCAATGAGCAGTTCTTC
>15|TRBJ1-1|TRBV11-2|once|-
CASSPPGTLNTEAFF
TGTGCCAGCAGCCCCCCCGGGACACTCAACACTGAAGCTTTCTTT
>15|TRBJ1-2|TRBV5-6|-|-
CASSLAAGYNYGYTF
TGTGCCAGCAGCTTGGCAGCAGGATATAACTATGGCTACACCTTC
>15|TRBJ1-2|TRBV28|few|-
CASTMGGTRSYGYTF
TGTGCCAGCACCATGGGGGGGACACGAAGCTATGGCTACACCTTC
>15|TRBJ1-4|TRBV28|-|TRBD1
CASSDSGTEREKLFF
TGTGCCAGCAGTGACTCCGGGACAGAGCGCGAAAAACTGTTTTTT
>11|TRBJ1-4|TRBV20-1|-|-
CSATRQAKRFF
TGCAGTGCTACACGACAGGCTAAGAGGTTTTTT
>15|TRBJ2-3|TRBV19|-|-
CASSMGPDRTDTQYF
TGTGCCAGTAGTATGGGTCCCGACAGAACAGATACGCAGTATTTT
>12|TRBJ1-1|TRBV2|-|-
CASSAEPRVAFF
TGTGCCAGCAGCGCCGAGCCCCGCGTAGCTTTCTTT
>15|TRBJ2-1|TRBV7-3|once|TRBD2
CASSFAGTTNNEQFF
TGTGCCAGCAGTTTCGCCGGGACTACCAACAATGAGCAGTTCTTC
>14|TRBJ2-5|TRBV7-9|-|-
CASSFGGYRETQYF
TGTGCCAGCAGCTTCGGCGGCTACAGGGAGACCCAGTACTTC
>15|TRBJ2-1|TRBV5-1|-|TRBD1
CASREQGSSYNEQFF
TGCGCCAGCAGGGAACAGGGGTCCTCCTACAATGAGCAGTTCTTC
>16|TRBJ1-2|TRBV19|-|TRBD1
CASRRGQGAGSSGYTF
TGTGCCAGTAGGCGGGGACAGGGGGCAGGGTCGTCTGGCTACACCTTC
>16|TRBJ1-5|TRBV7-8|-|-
CASSVGTTSRRQPQHF
TGTGCCAGCAGCGTCGGGACAACTTCACGTAGGCAGCCCCAGCATTTT
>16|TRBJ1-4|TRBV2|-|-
CASIETIRATNEKLFF
TGTGCCAGCATAGAAACAATCAGGGCAACTAATGAAAAACTGTTTTTT
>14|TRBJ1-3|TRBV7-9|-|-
CASSNPSSGNTIYF
TGTGCCAGCAGCAACCCTAGCTCTGGAAACACCATATATTTT
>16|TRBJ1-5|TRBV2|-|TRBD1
CASTLGGQGVREPQHF
TGTGCCAGCACCCTGGGGGGACAGGGGGTTCGGGAGCCCCAGCATTTT
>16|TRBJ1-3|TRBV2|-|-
CASSVEGFLSGNTIYF
TGTGCCAGCAGTGTGGAGGGGTTTCTCTCTGGAAACACCATATATTTT
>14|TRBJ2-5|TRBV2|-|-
CASSENRDQETQYF
TGTGCCAGCAGTGAAAACAGGGATCAAGAGACCCAGTACTTC
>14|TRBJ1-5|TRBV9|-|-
CASSVGSGSGPQHF
TGTGCCAGCAGCGTAGGATCGGGGTCGGGGCCCCAGCATTTT
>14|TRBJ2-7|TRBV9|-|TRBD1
CASSPQGRGKEQYF
TGTGCCAGCAGCCCTCAGGGCAGGGGGAAAGAGCAGTACTTC
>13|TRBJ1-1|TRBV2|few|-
CASSAGAGTEAFF
TGTGCCAGCAGTGCGGGAGCTGGCACTGAAGCTTTCTTT
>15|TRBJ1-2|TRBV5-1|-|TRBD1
CASSSIGQGPDGYTF
TGCGCCAGCAGCTCGATAGGACAGGGCCCGGATGGCTACACCTTC
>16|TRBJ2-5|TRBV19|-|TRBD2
CASSPTRGRVGETQYF
TGTGCCAGTAGTCCAACCAGAGGGAGGGTGGGAGAGACCCAGTACTTC
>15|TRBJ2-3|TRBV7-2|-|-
CASGGARASTDTQYF
TGTGCCAGCGGAGGAGCCAGAGCTAGCACAGATACGCAGTATTTT
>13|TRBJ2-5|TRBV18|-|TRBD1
CASSPDRAETQYF
TGTGCCAGCTCACCGGACAGGGCGGAGACCCAGTACTTC
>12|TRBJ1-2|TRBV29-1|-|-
CSVSGSDYGYTF
TGCAGCGTATCCGGCAGCGACTATGGCTACACCTTC
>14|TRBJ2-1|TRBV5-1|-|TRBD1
CASSPGQTYNEQFF
TGCGCCAGCAGCCCGGGACAGACCTACAATGAGCAGTTCTTC
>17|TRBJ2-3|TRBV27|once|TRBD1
CASSSTGQGVGTDTQYF
TGTGCCAGCAGTTCAACGGGACAGGGGGTGGGCACAGATACGCAGTATTTT
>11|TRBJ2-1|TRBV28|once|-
CATSLDNEQFF
TGTGCCACCTCACTCGACAATGAGCAGTTCTTC
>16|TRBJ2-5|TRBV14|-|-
CASSQESIGGWKTQYF
TGTGCCAGCAGCCAAGAATCCATCGGGGGTTGGAAGACCCAGTACTTC
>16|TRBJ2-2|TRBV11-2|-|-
CASSLRSSRVTGELFF
TGTGCCAGCAGCTTACGATCGTCGCGGGTCACCGGGGAGCTGTTTTTT
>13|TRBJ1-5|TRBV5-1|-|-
CASSEGDNQPQHF
TGCGCCAGCAGCGAAGGGGACAATCAGCCCCAGCATTTT
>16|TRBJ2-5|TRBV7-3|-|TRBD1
CASSFSGTGGGETQYF
TGTGCCAGCAGCTTTTCCGGGACAGGGGGCGGAGAGACCCAGTACTTC
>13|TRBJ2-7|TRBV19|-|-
CASSMDKGVEQYF
TGTGCCAGTAGTATGGATAAAGGGGTCGAGCAGTACTTC
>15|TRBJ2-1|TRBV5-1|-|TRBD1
CASSTGTGVYNEQFF
TGCGCCAGCAGCACCGGGACAGGGGTATACAATGAGCAGTTCTTC
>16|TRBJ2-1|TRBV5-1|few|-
CASSLLPPGVYNEQFF
TGCGCCAGCAGCTTGCTGCCCCCTGGAGTATACAATGAGCAGTTCTTC
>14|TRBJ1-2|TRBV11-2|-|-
CASSPAGGVDGYTF
TGTGCCAGCAGCCCCGCTGGGGGGGTGGATGGCTACACCTTC
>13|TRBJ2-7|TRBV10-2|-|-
CASSELEPGEQYF
TGCGCCAGCAGTGAACTGGAGCCCGGCGAGCAGTACTTC
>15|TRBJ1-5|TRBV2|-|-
CASSTQQGGNQPQHF
TGTGCCAGCAGCACCCAACAGGGAGGCAATCAGCCCCAGCATTTT